The clone carrying this T cell receptor (beta chain) was counted between two and nine times. Per germline, CDR1 MGHRA and CDR2 YSYEKL. The CDR3 is made up of 17 amino acids. Trimming cost V 4 bases and J 5 bases, with 20 bases left between them. The data are from a study of T cells in Graves' hyperthyroidism and ophthalmopathy. Amplification yielded TCR beta CDR3 regions, with RNA transcripts as the source. During a first-round RT-PCR of the TCR CDR3, the HTBI primer set was used. One entry per CDR3 protein results from TCRdb running MiXCR on the multiplex PCR reads. The repertoire holds 690,000 or so distinct CDR3 sequences, with around 19% as singletons. PBMCs stemmed from approximately 9.1 ml fresh peripheral blood.

Sequencing was carried out using blood. This clonotype originated in a woman aged 50 to 65 with Graves' hyperthyroidism that later progressed to Graves' ophthalmopathy. The J gene is TRBJ1-4, the V gene TRBV4-1, with D possibly matching TRBD1 (6 bases). CDR3 in DNA: TGCGCCAGCAGCCCTTGGGGGCCGCCGAATATGAATGAAAAACTGTTTTTT. Encoded protein: CASSPWGPPNMNEKLFF.